The 24 T cell receptor beta chains below were found in one sample sequenced in a study of shared clonotypes between healthy human individuals. Here immunoSEQ multiplex PCR was the method, and the copy in TCRdb shows in-frame clones only, minus some. The sample includes 950,000 to 1,300,000 clones, around 75% of them seen just once. Input material: memory CD4+ T cells sorted from blood. Subset here: CD45RA-negative fraction. These receptors came from a man in his late teens or twenties in good health.

The chain uses TRBV19 and TRBJ2-3, with TRBD2 identical over 7 bases. Germline CDR1 reads LNHDA; CDR2 reads SQIVND (reference sequence). This CDR3 spans 13 amino acids. J gave up 2 bases and V 6 bases, and 2 bases lay outside the gene matches. This chain's CDR3 is CASRRGTTDTQYF. CDR3 nucleotides: TGTGCCAGTAGGCGGGGGACCACAGATACGCAGTATTTT.

The genes are TRBV5-6 and TRBJ1-4; D call uncertain. CDR1 is SGHDT, CDR2 YYEEEE, per germline. V lost 1 base and J lost 0, with 10 bases in between. CDR3 length equals 16 residues. CDR3 sequence (DNA): TGTGCCAGCAGCTTGTACGGGAGTGCAACTAATGAAAAACTGTTTTTT. Translating gives CASSLYGSATNEKLFF.

CDR3 nucleotides: TGTGCCAGCAGCTTGAGGGACGAAGGAGATACGCAGTATTTT. Amino acid sequence: CASSLRDEGDTQYF. V usage is TRBV5-5 and J usage is TRBJ2-3, with D possibly being TRBD1 or TRBD2 (5 bases each). The CDR3 is made up of 14 amino acids. V was trimmed by 1 base and J by 5 bases, leaving 11 bases between them. Germline V gene data show CDR1 as SGHKS and CDR2 as YYEKEE (reference sequence).

The chain is built from TRBV28 and TRBJ1-6; 7 bases fit TRBD1. From germline, CDR1 is MDHEN and CDR2 SYDVKM. CDR3 length: 15 amino acids. Germline trimming cut 6 bases from V and 4 bases from J; bases unmatched to any gene: 6. The CDR3, as DNA: TGTGCCAGCAGCCAACGGGGACAGTATAATTCACCCCTCCACTTT. This gives the protein CASSQRGQYNSPLHF.

This chain uses TRBV10-3 with TRBJ1-2; possibly TRBD1 for D (6 bases). This CDR3 contains 14 residues. Germline assignment: CDR1 ENHRY and CDR2 SYGVKD. V gave up 6 bases and J gave up 4 bases, with 15 bases separating them. The CDR3 loop is CAIRISTGVYGYTF. The CDR3 DNA sequence: TGTGCCATCAGGATATCGACAGGCGTCTATGGCTACACCTTC.

The V gene is TRBV28, the J gene TRBJ2-3; TRBD1 matches 9 bases. CDR3 length: 21 amino acids. CDR1 MDHEN and CDR2 SYDVKM come from the germline V gene. V shed 5 bases and J 3 bases; nucleotides not matched to a gene: 24. The CDR3 loop is CASSPSMGRDRAQWRTDTQYF. The CDR3 DNA is TGTGCCAGCAGTCCCTCGATGGGGCGGGACAGGGCTCAATGGAGGACAGATACGCAGTATTTT.

V usage is TRBV29-1 and J usage is TRBJ1-3, with no clear D. The CDR3 extends over 15 amino acids. Trimming removed 0 bases from V and 2 bases from J, with 11 bases in between. Germline loops: CDR1 SQVTM, CDR2 ANQGSEA. In nucleotides, the CDR3 is TGCAGCGTTGAAGATCGCGGGAGTGCTGGAAACACCATATATTTT. Translating gives CSVEDRGSAGNTIYF.

On this clone itself: This specimen includes other DNA sequences encoding the same CDR3. The chain couples TRBV5-1 to TRBJ2-7, with 9 bases that match TRBD1. The germline V gene encodes CDR1 SGHRS and CDR2 YFSETQ. This CDR3 has 15 residues. V trimming: 2 bases; J trimming: 5 bases; junction bases outside the gene matches: 8. The CDR3 here is CASSLGGTGSHEQYF. CDR3 DNA: TGCGCCAGCAGCTTAGGCGGGACAGGGTCCCACGAGCAGTACTTC.

The chain recombines TRBV30 with TRBJ1-2, with 8 nucleotides matching TRBD1. The CDR3 extends over 16 amino acids. Germline lookup yields CDR1 GTSNPN and CDR2 SVGIG (reference sequence). V shed 3 bases, J shed 0 bases, and the junction held 9 bases outside the gene matches. The CDR3: CAWRKQGGSANYGYTF. The DNA of the CDR3 is TGTGCCTGGAGAAAACAGGGGGGGTCGGCTAACTATGGCTACACCTTC.

As regards this clone: The sample carries other DNA sequences with the same CDR3. The chain combines TRBV5-1 with TRBJ2-2; maybe TRBD1 (5 bases). The CDR3 length is 14 residues. Looked up from germline, CDR1 is SGHRS and CDR2 is YFSETQ. Trimming removed 4 bases at V and 3 bases at J, with 10 bases between. The CDR3 region has the DNA TGCGCCAGCAGCCGCCTAGGGGACACCGGGGAGCTGTTTTTT. This translates into CASSRLGDTGELFF.

Remarks on this clone: At the DNA level, this CDR3 is encoded by other sequences in the same sample as well. The chain couples TRBV14 to TRBJ2-1; TRBD2 is a possible D gene (5 bases). CDR3 size: 15 residues. Trimming left V 1 base short and J 7 bases short, with 14 bases between. Germline V CDR1 and CDR2: SGHDN, FVKESK. CDR3 nucleotide sequence: TGTGCCAGCAGCCAAGGCCTCGGAGGATGGAATGAGCAGTTCTTC. Translating it yields CASSQGLGGWNEQFF.

The rearrangement joins TRBV19 to TRBJ1-2; D is unclear. The CDR3 is made up of 11 amino acids. The V gene lost 10 bases and the J gene lost 3 bases, with 9 bases spanning the gap. Germline CDR1 and CDR2: LNHDA and SQIVND (reference sequence). CDR3: CATQRDYGYTF. The CDR3 DNA follows: TGTGCCACTCAACGGGACTATGGCTACACCTTC. Filled out from reference TRBV19 and TRBJ1-2, the complete variable domain reads DGGITQSPKYLFRKEGQNVTLSCEQNLNHDAMYWYRQDPGQGLRLIYYSQIVNDFQKGDIAEGYSVSREKKESFPLTVTSAQKNPTAFYLCATQRDYGYTFGSGTRLTVV.

The J gene is TRBJ2-2, the V gene TRBV5-4; TRBD1 agrees at 9 bases. The germline V gene has CDR1 SGHNT and CDR2 YYREEE (reference sequence). The ends lost 3 bases at V and 1 base at J; junction bases unmatched: 4. This CDR3 comprises 16 residues. CDR3 coding DNA: TGTGCCAGCAGCTCACCGGGACAGGGGAACACCGGGGAGCTGTTTTTT. It yields the protein CASSSPGQGNTGELFF.

The V gene is TRBV6-1, the J gene TRBJ2-4; 7 nucleotides line up with TRBD2. Germline CDR1 reads MNHNS; CDR2 reads SASEGT. The V segment lost 5 bases and the J segment 2 bases; nucleotides outside the gene matches: 6. The CDR3 is made up of 15 amino acids. The CDR3: CASSLREGTKNIQYF. CDR3 DNA: TGTGCCAGCAGTCTAAGGGAGGGAACCAAAAACATTCAGTACTTC.

In regard to this clone: Just one base apart from a much larger clone, this may be a read error. The identical CDR3 is also encoded by other nucleotide sequences in the sample. V gene TRBV2 combines with J gene TRBJ2-5; the D is unclear. This CDR3 comprises 12 residues. V gave up 2 bases and J gave up 5 bases, with 6 bases separating them. Per the germline V gene, CDR1 is SNHLY and CDR2 is FYNNEI. CDR3 amino acids: CASSELAETQYF. The CDR3 region has the DNA TGTGCCAGCAGTGAATTGGCGGAGACCCAGTACTTC.

The chain combines TRBV30 with TRBJ1-3; tentative D call: TRBD1 (5 bases). Trimming shortened V by 5 bases and J by 4 bases, and 12 bases separated the two germline ends. The germline V gene has CDR1 GTSNPN and CDR2 SVGIG (reference sequence). This CDR3 is built from 13 residues. The chain's CDR3 is CAWGKGFGNTIYF. The CDR3 DNA follows: TGTGCCTGGGGGAAGGGGTTCGGAAACACCATATATTTT.

Written as DNA, the CDR3 is TGCAGCGTTGGGGCAACTAGTAGTGGCACAGATACGCAGTATTTT. It specifies CSVGATSSGTDTQYF. The chain joins TRBV29-1 to TRBJ2-3; the D gene is possibly TRBD2 (5 bases). The ends were cut back, 4 bases at V and 1 base at J, with 15 bases in the middle. This CDR3 is built from 15 residues. Germline V gene sequence: CDR1 SQVTM, CDR2 ANQGSEA.

The V and J genes are TRBV9 and TRBJ2-2; 10 nucleotides line up with TRBD2. Germline-derived CDR1 and CDR2 are SGDLS and YYNGEE. The junction had 15 bases not matched to a gene; V was cut back by 6 bases and J by 4 bases. The CDR3 runs to 18 residues. The CDR3 nucleotides read TGTGCCAGCACCACTCTAGCGGGAGCTTTTGGGAGCACCGGGGAGCTGTTTTTT. Translating gives CASTTLAGAFGSTGELFF.

This rearrangement joins TRBV18 to TRBJ2-7, with D unclear. The CDR3 is 12 amino acids. With 6 bases removed from V and 1 base from J, the gap between germline ends came to 7 bases. From germline, CDR1 is KGHSH and CDR2 LQKENI. CDR3 sequence reads: CASSRLSYEQYF. The CDR3 DNA follows: TGTGCCAGCTCCCGATTATCCTACGAGCAGTACTTC.

The chain recombines TRBV7-3 with TRBJ2-6; maybe TRBD2 (5 bases). The CDR3 has 17 amino acids. The V gene's germline CDR1 is SGHTA and CDR2 FQGTGA. The V end lost 5 bases, the J end lost 2 bases, and 16 bases lay between the germline ends. This CDR3 is CASSVEGRIPGANVLTF. CDR3 bases: TGTGCCAGCAGCGTTGAGGGCAGGATCCCTGGGGCCAACGTCCTGACTTTC.

This clone turned up a few times. The gene calls are TRBV4-1 and TRBJ1-2, with TRBD1 matching 9 bases. Germline CDR1 and CDR2: MGHRA and YSYEKL. V dropped 1 base and J dropped 1; count of bases not matched to a gene: 7. The CDR3 has 17 residues. The CDR3 region has the DNA TGCGCCAGCAGCCAAGCCCTCGGACAGGGGAGTAACTATGGCTACACCTTC. This gives the protein CASSQALGQGSNYGYTF.

This clone was found a few times. This chain joins TRBV5-6 and TRBJ1-6; D gene uncertain. Per germline, CDR1 SGHDT and CDR2 YYEEEE. The CDR3 totals 16 residues. Trimming took off 1 base at V and 7 bases at J, with 15 bases between the two ends. The CDR3 protein is CASSLLSGGNNSPLHF. Written as DNA, the CDR3 is TGTGCCAGCAGCTTGCTGTCCGGCGGGAACAATTCACCCCTCCACTTT.

V gene TRBV10-3 combines with J gene TRBJ2-1, with unresolved D. Germline lookup yields CDR1 ENHRY and CDR2 SYGVKD. CDR3 length: 14 amino acids. V lost 2 bases to trimming and J lost 5 bases, with 10 bases between them. In nucleotides, the CDR3 is TGTGCCATCAGTGAGGTAAAGGGCAACAATGAGCAGTTCTTC. This sequence encodes CAISEVKGNNEQFF.

This sequence joins TRBV5-1 and TRBJ1-2; 7 bases line up with TRBD1. This CDR3 spans 14 amino acids. V lost 7 bases and J lost 2; bases outside the gene matches: 8. In germline, CDR1 is SGHRS, CDR2 YFSETQ. CDR3 sequence: CASGPGQKNYGYTF. The CDR3 DNA follows: TGCGCCAGCGGGCCGGGACAGAAAAACTATGGCTACACCTTC. Looking up the rest from reference TRBV5-1 and TRBJ1-2 gives the full variable domain: KAGVTQTPRYLIKTRGQQVTLSCSPISGHRSVSWYQQTPGQGLQFLFEYFSETQRNKGNFPGRFSGRQFSNSRSEMNVSTLELGDSALYLCASGPGQKNYGYTFGSGTRLTVV.